The entry below gives a single T cell receptor beta chain sequence along with its context. Repertoires were generated with immunoSEQ multiplex PCR, while TCRdb's copy carries only in-frame clones and drops some. Here the sample spans around 600,000 clones, approximately 95% being singletons. Selected positively for CCR7 and CD45RO-negative, naive CD8 cells excluded terminally differentiated effector memory CD45RA+ cells. The donors were all Caucasian adults (living in Nashville, Tennessee). The sample originates from a study of shared clonotypes between healthy human individuals. Sequences were obtained from naive CD8+ T cells sorted from blood. The TCR sequence derives from a woman aged 25 to 39 in good health.

As DNA, the CDR3 is TGCGCCAGCAGCCAAGGCCCCATCGGGACAGGGACCCTGGATACGCAGTATTTT. This sequence encodes CASSQGPIGTGTLDTQYF. V and J are TRBV4-1 and TRBJ2-3; 9 bases fit TRBD1. There are 18 residues in the CDR3. CDR1 is MGHRA, CDR2 YSYEKL, per germline. V lost 1 base, J lost 6 bases, and 14 bases stayed unmatched.